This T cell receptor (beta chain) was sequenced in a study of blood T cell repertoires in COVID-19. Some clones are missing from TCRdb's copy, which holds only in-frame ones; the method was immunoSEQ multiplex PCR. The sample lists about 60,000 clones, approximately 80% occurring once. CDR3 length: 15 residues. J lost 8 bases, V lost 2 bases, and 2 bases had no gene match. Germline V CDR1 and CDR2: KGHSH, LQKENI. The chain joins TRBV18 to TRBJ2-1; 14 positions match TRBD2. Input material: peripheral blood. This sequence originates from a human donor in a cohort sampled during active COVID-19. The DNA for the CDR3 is TGTGCCAGCTCACCATCGACTAGCGGGGGGGATGAGCAGTTCTTC. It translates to CASSPSTSGGDEQFF. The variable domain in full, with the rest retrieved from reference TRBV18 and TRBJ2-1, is NAGVMQNPRHLVRRRGQEARLRCSPMKGHSHVYWYRQLPEEGLKFMVYLQKENIIDESGMPKERFSAEFPKEGPSILRIQQVVRGDSAAYFCASSPSTSGGDEQFFGPGTRLTVL.